The 17 T cell receptor beta chains presented below share a single source sample, sequenced in a study of OX40 agonist ivuxolimab in advanced cancers. Method: immunoSEQ multiplex PCR; TCRdb's copy keeps in-frame clones and lacks some. The sample holds some 37,000 clones, 70% to 90% seen once. The sample was CD4+ or CD8+ T cells sorted from blood, taken in a trial of the OX40 agonist ivuxolimab. Receptors were obtained from an adult with an advanced solid tumor such as melanoma, head and neck, liver or kidney cancer.

V is TRBV9 and J is TRBJ1-1, with D perhaps TRBD1 (6 bases). The CDR3 length is 14 residues. Trimming left V 0 bases short and J 3 bases short, with 9 bases between. In germline, CDR1 is SGDLS, CDR2 YYNGEE. The CDR3 loop is CASSVVYRDTEAFF. CDR3 nucleotide sequence: TGTGCCAGCAGCGTAGTCTACAGGGACACTGAAGCTTTCTTT.

The J gene is TRBJ2-1, the V gene TRBV28; TRBD2 aligns across 11 bases. This CDR3 is built from 17 residues. Germline CDR1 is MDHEN and CDR2 is SYDVKM. V gave up 2 bases and J gave up 8 bases; unmatched junction bases: 11. In DNA, the CDR3 is TGTGCCAGCAGTTTAAGCTTAACTAGCGGGAGTTGGGATGAGCAGTTCTTC. Translation: CASSLSLTSGSWDEQFF.

V is TRBV2 and J is TRBJ2-1, with a tentative D call TRBD2 (6 bases). V was trimmed by 2 bases and J by 7 bases, leaving 18 bases between them. Germline V lookup: CDR1 SNHLY, CDR2 FYNNEI. The CDR3 consists of 16 residues. The CDR3 DNA sequence: TGTGCCAGCAGTGAACCACGGGACTTGTTGGGGAATGAGCAGTTCTTC. Its protein product is CASSEPRDLLGNEQFF.

The J gene is TRBJ1-1, the V gene TRBV9, with D perhaps matching TRBD1 (6 bases). The CDR3 has 13 amino acids. Looked up from germline, CDR1 is SGDLS and CDR2 is YYNGEE. V was shortened by 4 bases and J by 5 bases, with 12 bases between the two germline ends. The CDR3 here is CASSIGTGTEAFF. CDR3 nucleotides: TGTGCCAGCAGCATCGGAACAGGGACTGAAGCTTTCTTT.

The gene calls are TRBV9 and TRBJ1-1; 8 bases align to TRBD1. Germline CDR1 is SGDLS and CDR2 is YYNGEE. The ends lost 4 bases at V and 5 bases at J; junction bases unmatched: 10. This CDR3 comprises 15 residues. In DNA, the CDR3 is TGTGCCAGCAGCCCCCGGACAGGGTCCACTACTGAAGCTTTCTTT. This codes for CASSPRTGSTTEAFF.

This clone was observed a few times. This sequence joins TRBV4-2 and TRBJ2-1, with unresolved D. In germline, CDR1 is LGHNA, CDR2 YNFKEQ. This CDR3 region has 14 residues. The V gene lost 3 bases and the J gene lost 8 bases, with 14 bases spanning the gap. CDR3 coding DNA: TGTGCCAGCAGCCACCCGGGTTTGGGCTATGAGCAGTTCTTC. Its translation is CASSHPGLGYEQFF.

The gene calls are TRBV28 and TRBJ1-1; the D is unclear. V gave up 7 bases and J gave up 0 bases, with 12 bases separating them. Germline-derived CDR1 and CDR2 are MDHEN and SYDVKM. The CDR3 is made up of 14 amino acids. The CDR3 loop is CASTQVYMNTEAFF. The CDR3 region has the DNA TGTGCCAGCACTCAGGTATATATGAACACTGAAGCTTTCTTT.

Turning to this clone: The junction differs from germline at one of its ends, possibly a read error. The CDR3 nucleotides read TGTGTCAGCAGCCCATTCACGGTCGGAGGGACCCAGTACTTC. Amino acids: CVSSPFTVGGTQYF. This chain uses TRBV9 with TRBJ2-5; the D gene is possibly TRBD2 (5 bases). CDR1 and CDR2 from the germline V gene are SGDLS and YYNGEE. The CDR3 loop spans 14 amino acids. The full variable domain, completed using reference TRBV9 and TRBJ2-5, is DSGVTQTPKHLITATGQRVTLRCSPRSGDLSVYWYQQSLDQGLQFLIQYYNGEERAKGNILERFSAQQFPDLHSELNLSSLELGDSALYFCVSSPFTVGGTQYFGPGTRLLVL.

The J gene is TRBJ1-2, the V gene TRBV28; D perhaps matches TRBD1 (5 bases). This CDR3 has 14 residues. From germline, CDR1 is MDHEN and CDR2 SYDVKM. V was shortened by 2 bases and J by 7 bases, with 14 bases between the two germline ends. CDR3 residues: CASSLGSGGGGYTF. The CDR3 DNA reads as TGTGCCAGCAGTTTAGGGTCGGGGGGAGGTGGCTACACCTTC.

The chain recombines TRBV15 with TRBJ2-3; 16 positions agree with TRBD2. This CDR3 comprises 18 residues. CDR1 and CDR2 from the germline V gene are LNHNV and YYDKDF (reference sequence). J was trimmed by 5 bases and V by 3 bases; bases with no gene match: 8. CDR3 sequence: CATSRGGLAGGLRDTQYF. DNA of the CDR3: TGTGCCACCAGCAGGGGGGGACTAGCGGGAGGGCTCCGAGATACGCAGTATTTT. Full variable domain (missing parts from reference TRBV15 and TRBJ2-3): DAMVIQNPRYQVTQFGKPVTLSCSQTLNHNVMYWYQQKSSQAPKLLFHYYDKDFNNEADTPDNFQSRRPNTSFCFLDIRSPGLGDTAMYLCATSRGGLAGGLRDTQYFGPGTRLTVL.

The chain has TRBV7-9 and TRBJ1-1; the match to TRBD1 covers 9 bases. V was clipped by 5 bases and J by 1 base; unmatched bases: 5. Per the germline V gene, CDR1 is SEHNR and CDR2 is FQNEAQ (reference sequence). This CDR3 has 15 amino acids. The chain's CDR3 is CASSKGTGRNTEAFF. CDR3 coding DNA: TGTGCCAGCAGCAAAGGGACAGGGCGGAACACTGAAGCTTTCTTT.

As for this clone: A read error may account for a junction end that differs from germline. This chain uses TRBV7-7 with TRBJ2-1; D possibly corresponds to TRBD1 (6 bases). This CDR3 is 14 amino acids long. Germline assignment: CDR1 SSHAT and CDR2 FNYEAQ (reference sequence). The CDR3 loop reads CASSPGEELGEQFF. For the CDR3, the DNA is TGTGCTAGCAGCCCAGGGGAAGAGTTGGGTGAGCAGTTCTTC.

The chain combines TRBV28 with TRBJ1-5; 7 bases are shared with TRBD1. From germline, CDR1 is MDHEN and CDR2 SYDVKM. The junction had 8 bases not matched to a gene; V was cut back by 3 bases and J by 6 bases. The CDR3 length is 15 residues. The CDR3 protein is CASSFRDSGSQPQHF. CDR3 DNA: TGTGCCAGCAGTTTTAGGGACAGTGGCAGTCAGCCCCAGCATTTT.

The chain links TRBV9 to TRBJ1-1; D is perhaps TRBD1 (6 bases). V lost 2 bases and J 2 bases, leaving 10 bases between the germline ends. Looked up from germline, CDR1 is SGDLS and CDR2 is YYNGEE. The CDR3 has 14 amino acids. The CDR3 protein is CASSVKGGNTEAFF. CDR3 nucleotide sequence: TGTGCCAGCAGCGTGAAAGGGGGAAACACTGAAGCTTTCTTT.

V usage is TRBV5-4 and J usage is TRBJ1-5, with unresolved D. The V end was cut by 5 bases, the J end by 3 bases, with 6 bases between. From germline, CDR1 is SGHNT and CDR2 YYREEE (reference sequence). The CDR3 length is 12 residues. The CDR3 loop is CASSSDNQPQHF. DNA for the CDR3: TGTGCCAGCAGTTCGGACAATCAGCCCCAGCATTTT.

This clone has only one observation. The rearrangement joins TRBV28 to TRBJ2-7, with D perhaps TRBD1 (6 bases). V was shortened by 3 bases and J by 6 bases, with 12 bases between the two germline ends. The length of the CDR3 is 13 residues. CDR1 MDHEN and CDR2 SYDVKM come from the germline V gene. CDR3 protein: CASSFSQGSEQYF. The CDR3 nucleotides read TGTGCCAGCAGTTTTTCACAGGGATCCGAGCAGTACTTC.

This sequence joins TRBV6-5 and TRBJ2-3; D may be TRBD2 (6 bases). Trimming removed 6 bases from V and 4 bases from J, with 14 bases in between. Germline V gene data show CDR1 as MNHEY and CDR2 as SVGAGI. This CDR3 contains 14 residues. CDR3 loop: CASSSSEYPDTQYF. In DNA, the CDR3 is TGTGCCAGCAGCTCTAGCGAGTATCCAGATACGCAGTATTTT.